The 17 T cell receptor beta chains given below trace back to one sample, sequenced in a study of T cells in localized non-small cell lung cancer. Method: immunoSEQ multiplex PCR; TCRdb's copy keeps in-frame clones and lacks some. This table holds fewer than 90,000 clones, about 83% found once. The sequencing used peripheral blood, collected before any cancer treatment. These receptors were obtained from a man between 40 and 75 years old with stage I lung adenocarcinoma.

This chain links TRBV5-5 with TRBJ2-4, with D perhaps being TRBD1 or TRBD2 (5 bases each). There are 15 residues in the CDR3. Germline CDR1 is SGHKS and CDR2 is YYEKEE (reference sequence). V lost 5 bases and J 4 bases, leaving 16 bases between the germline ends. The CDR3 loop is CASSLRWDEKNIQYF. CDR3 bases: TGTGCCAGCAGTTTGAGGTGGGACGAAAAAAACATTCAGTACTTC.

V and J are TRBV28 and TRBJ2-5; D is unresolved. Germline values: CDR1 MDHEN, CDR2 SYDVKM. There are 13 residues in the CDR3. V was cut by 3 bases and J by 10 bases, with 15 bases left in between. The CDR3 sequence: CASSLRRPFSQYF. Here the CDR3 DNA reads TGTGCCAGCAGTTTGAGGCGCCCATTTAGCCAGTACTTC. The full variable domain, completed using reference TRBV28 and TRBJ2-5, is DVKVTQSSRYLVKRTGEKVFLECVQDMDHENMFWYRQDPGLGLRLIYFSYDVKMKEKGDIPEGYSVSREKKERFSLILESASTNQTSMYLCASSLRRPFSQYFGPGTRLLVL.

The chain carries TRBV7-8 and TRBJ1-5; D perhaps matches TRBD1 (6 bases). CDR1 and CDR2 (germline): SGHVS, FQNEAQ. The CDR3 loop spans 16 amino acids. V lost 4 bases and J lost 3, with 16 bases in between. CDR3 DNA: TGTGCCAGCAGCTCTGTAGGAGGGGGACTCAATCAGCCCCAGCATTTT. Amino acid sequence: CASSSVGGGLNQPQHF.

J is TRBJ1-2 and V is TRBV2; D remains unclear. With 4 bases removed from V and 4 bases from J, the gap between germline ends came to 7 bases. This CDR3 is 12 amino acids long. Looked up from germline, CDR1 is SNHLY and CDR2 is FYNNEI. The CDR3 region has the DNA TGTGCCAGCAGTGTCGCGGGCTATGGCTACACCTTC. As protein: CASSVAGYGYTF.

The J gene is TRBJ1-2, the V gene TRBV5-1; D is possibly TRBD1 (6 bases). Germline-derived CDR1 and CDR2 are SGHRS and YFSETQ. The CDR3 loop spans 14 amino acids. V lost 3 bases, J lost 6 bases, and 15 bases lay in between. CDR3: CASSSTGGGHGYTF. CDR3 DNA: TGCGCCAGCAGCTCGACAGGAGGGGGACATGGCTACACCTTC.

With regard to this clone: The same CDR3 also results from other DNA sequences found in this sample. The rearrangement joins TRBV7-9 to TRBJ1-2; D remains unclear. This CDR3 spans 14 amino acids. Germline values: CDR1 SEHNR, CDR2 FQNEAQ (reference sequence). V was trimmed by 1 base and J by 2 bases, leaving 8 bases between them. CDR3 residues: CASSLGGSNYGYTF. The CDR3 DNA reads as TGTGCCAGCAGCTTAGGAGGGTCGAACTATGGCTACACCTTC.

In its sample, this clone was seen once. V is TRBV6-6 and J is TRBJ1-2; 7 bases line up with TRBD1. Germline-derived CDR1 and CDR2 are MNHNY and SVGAGI (reference sequence). The V and J ends lost 4 bases and 4 bases, in that order; junction bases with no gene match: 6. The CDR3 sequence is 14 residues long. The CDR3: CASSSTGQAYGYTF. The CDR3 DNA follows: TGTGCCAGCAGTTCGACAGGGCAGGCCTATGGCTACACCTTC.

V and J are TRBV30 and TRBJ2-3; weak D call: TRBD2 (5 bases). V was trimmed by 2 bases and J by 0 bases, leaving 15 bases between them. Germline assignment: CDR1 GTSNPN and CDR2 SVGIG (reference sequence). The CDR3 totals 16 residues. The CDR3 DNA is TGTGCCTGGAGTCATAAGCGGACCTCTAGCACAGATACGCAGTATTTT. Translation gives CAWSHKRTSSTDTQYF.

This clone was counted a single time. J is TRBJ2-7 and V is TRBV2; TRBD1 aligns across 8 bases. Germline-derived CDR1 and CDR2 are SNHLY and FYNNEI. J gave up 2 bases and V 11 bases, and 5 bases lay outside the gene matches. The CDR3 extends over 12 amino acids. CDR3 in DNA: TGTGCCTCCTTACAGGGGGCCTACGAGCAGTACTTC. Translated, it gives CASLQGAYEQYF. Based on the CDR3 plus reference TRBV2 and TRBJ2-7, the full variable domain is EPEVTQTPSHQVTQMGQEVILRCVPISNHLYFYWYRQILGQKVEFLVSFYNNEISEKSEIFDDQFSVERPDGSNFTLKIRSTKLEDSAMYFCASLQGAYEQYFGPGTRLTVT.

This clone appeared a few times. Compared with germline, one end of the junction differs, possibly owing to a read error. This chain joins TRBV2 and TRBJ2-7; a possible D gene is TRBD1 (5 bases). Germline V CDR1 and CDR2: SNHLY, FYNNEI. The CDR3 is 12 residues long. The CDR3 loop reads CASSLQTVPTSF. CDR3 bases: TGTGCCAGCAGTCTACAGACAGTACCGACTTCCTTC.

The chain is built from TRBV19 and TRBJ2-5; 9 bases line up with TRBD2. Trimming took 0 bases from V and 6 from J; bases not matched to a gene: 5. CDR1 is LNHDA and CDR2 is SQIVND in the germline V gene (reference sequence). The CDR3 sequence is 15 residues long. CDR3 nucleotides: TGTGCCAGTAGTATAGATGGGACTAGCCTGAAGACCCAGTACTTC. This sequence encodes CASSIDGTSLKTQYF.

V usage is TRBV30 and J usage is TRBJ2-1; 9 bases line up with TRBD1. This CDR3 contains 14 residues. Germline loops: CDR1 GTSNPN, CDR2 SVGIG (reference sequence). V lost 3 bases and J lost 8; bases outside the gene matches: 8. The CDR3 loop is CAWSRDRAFHEQFF. The CDR3 nucleotides are TGTGCCTGGAGCCGGGACAGGGCCTTCCATGAGCAGTTCTTC.

The V and J genes are TRBV19 and TRBJ2-1; no definite D call. There are 16 residues in the CDR3. CDR1 LNHDA and CDR2 SQIVND come from the germline V gene (reference sequence). V shed 5 bases and J shed 2 bases, with 16 bases lying between them. The CDR3 nucleotides are TGTGCCAGTAGTCTCCGGACGGTCAGTCCCTACAATGAGCAGTTCTTC. Translating gives CASSLRTVSPYNEQFF.

This chain uses TRBV7-8 with TRBJ1-5; no clear D gene. This CDR3 comprises 16 residues. Trimming stripped 3 bases from V and 4 bases from J, with 16 bases between. Germline CDR1 and CDR2: SGHVS and FQNEAQ. The CDR3 spells CASSFTRTALNQPQHF. For the CDR3, the DNA is TGTGCCAGCAGCTTTACCCGTACAGCATTGAATCAGCCCCAGCATTTT.

The chain uses TRBV9 and TRBJ2-7, with 9 nucleotides matching TRBD1. This CDR3 region has 15 residues. The germline V gene encodes CDR1 SGDLS and CDR2 YYNGEE. J lost 6 bases, V lost 4 bases, and 11 bases had no gene match. CDR3 nucleotides: TGTGCCAGCAGCCTCGGAGAGGGACAGGGTGTCGAGCAGTACTTC. This encodes CASSLGEGQGVEQYF.

Comment on this clone: One end of the junction does not line up with germline, which may come from a read error. The CDR3 DNA reads TGTGCCATCAGTCCCTTCCCTTCAGGGGGCGGAGACACAGGGGAGCTGTTTTTT. Its translation: CAISPFPSGGGDTGELFF. This chain links TRBV10-3 with TRBJ2-2, with 8 bases lining up with TRBD1. The CDR3 spans 18 residues. Germline V gene lookup returns CDR1 ENHRY and CDR2 SYGVKD.

The V gene is TRBV30, the J gene TRBJ2-3, with D unclear. The germline CDR1 and CDR2 sequences are GTSNPN and SVGIG (reference sequence). CDR3 length: 12 residues. Trimming shortened V by 5 bases and J by 5 bases, and 11 bases separated the two germline ends. The CDR3 is CAWGPHGDTQYF. For the CDR3, the DNA is TGTGCCTGGGGACCCCACGGAGATACGCAGTATTTT.